The clone carrying this T cell receptor beta chain has ten or more counts. This entry belongs to a study of cytomegalovirus exposure and HLA in healthy donors. On the study more broadly: Tens of millions of unique TCRs, all from HLA-typed donors, were included in an early release of the data.

With V trimmed by 3 bases and J by 5 bases, 4 bases remained unmatched. Germline V gene sequence: CDR1 MNHNS, CDR2 SASEGT. The CDR3 has 15 amino acids. 13 Jbeta primers and 60 Vbeta primers were used for the PCR. Method: immunoSEQ multiplex PCR; TCRdb's copy keeps in-frame clones and lacks some. The sample consists of around 130,000 clones, about 73% of them appearing once. The source material was PBMCs. V gene TRBV6-1 combines with J gene TRBJ2-1; the match to TRBD2 covers 10 bases. The sequence was obtained from a woman between 45 and 60 years old in good health and CMV-seropositive. The CDR3 is CASSELAGEDNEQFF. The CDR3 coding sequence is TGTGCCAGCAGTGAGCTAGCGGGGGAAGACAATGAGCAGTTCTTC.